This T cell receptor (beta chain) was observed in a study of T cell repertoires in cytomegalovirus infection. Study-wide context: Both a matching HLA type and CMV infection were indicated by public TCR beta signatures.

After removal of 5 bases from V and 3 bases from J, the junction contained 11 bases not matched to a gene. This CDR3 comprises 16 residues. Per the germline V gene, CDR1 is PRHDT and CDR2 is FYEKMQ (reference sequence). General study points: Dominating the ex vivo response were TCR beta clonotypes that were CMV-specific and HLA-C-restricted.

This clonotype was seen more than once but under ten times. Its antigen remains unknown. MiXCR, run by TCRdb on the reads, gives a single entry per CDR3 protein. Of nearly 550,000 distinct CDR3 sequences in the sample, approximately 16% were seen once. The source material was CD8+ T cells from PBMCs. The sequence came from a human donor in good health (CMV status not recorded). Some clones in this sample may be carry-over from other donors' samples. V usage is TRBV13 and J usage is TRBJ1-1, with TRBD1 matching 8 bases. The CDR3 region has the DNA TGTGCCAGCAGCCTCAACCCGACAGGGGTTCACACTGAAGCTTTCTTT. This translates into CASSLNPTGVHTEAFF.